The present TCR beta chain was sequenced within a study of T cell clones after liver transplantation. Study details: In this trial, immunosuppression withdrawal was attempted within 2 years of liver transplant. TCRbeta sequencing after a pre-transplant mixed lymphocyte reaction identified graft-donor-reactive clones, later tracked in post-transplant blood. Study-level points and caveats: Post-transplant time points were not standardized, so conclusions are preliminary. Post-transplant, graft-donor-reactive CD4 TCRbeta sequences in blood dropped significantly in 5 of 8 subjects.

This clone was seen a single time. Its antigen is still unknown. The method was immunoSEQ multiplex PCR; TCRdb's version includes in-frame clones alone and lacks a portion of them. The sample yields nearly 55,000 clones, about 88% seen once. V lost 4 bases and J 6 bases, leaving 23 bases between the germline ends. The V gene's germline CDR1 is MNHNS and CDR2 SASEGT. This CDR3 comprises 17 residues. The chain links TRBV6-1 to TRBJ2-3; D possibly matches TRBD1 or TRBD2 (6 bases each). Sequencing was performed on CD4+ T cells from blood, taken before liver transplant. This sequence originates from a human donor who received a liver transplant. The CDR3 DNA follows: TGTGCCAGCAGTGGCCCGACTAGGGGGTTTTTTTTGGATACGCAGTATTTT. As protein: CASSGPTRGFFLDTQYF.